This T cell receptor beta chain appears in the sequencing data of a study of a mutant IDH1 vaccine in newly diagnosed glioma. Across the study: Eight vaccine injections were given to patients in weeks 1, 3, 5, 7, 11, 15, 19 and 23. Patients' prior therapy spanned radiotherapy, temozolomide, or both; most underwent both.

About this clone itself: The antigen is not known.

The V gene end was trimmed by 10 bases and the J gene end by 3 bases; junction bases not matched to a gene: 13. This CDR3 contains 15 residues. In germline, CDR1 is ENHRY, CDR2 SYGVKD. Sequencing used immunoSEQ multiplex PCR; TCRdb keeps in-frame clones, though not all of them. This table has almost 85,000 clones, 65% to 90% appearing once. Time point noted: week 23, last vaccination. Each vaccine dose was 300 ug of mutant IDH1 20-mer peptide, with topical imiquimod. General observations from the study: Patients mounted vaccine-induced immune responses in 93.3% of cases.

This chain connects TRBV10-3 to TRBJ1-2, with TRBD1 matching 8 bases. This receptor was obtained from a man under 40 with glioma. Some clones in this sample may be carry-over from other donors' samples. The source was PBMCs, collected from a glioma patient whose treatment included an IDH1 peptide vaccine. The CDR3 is CATSGQAGLYYGYTF. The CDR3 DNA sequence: TGTGCCACTTCGGGACAGGCCGGCCTATACTATGGCTACACCTTC.